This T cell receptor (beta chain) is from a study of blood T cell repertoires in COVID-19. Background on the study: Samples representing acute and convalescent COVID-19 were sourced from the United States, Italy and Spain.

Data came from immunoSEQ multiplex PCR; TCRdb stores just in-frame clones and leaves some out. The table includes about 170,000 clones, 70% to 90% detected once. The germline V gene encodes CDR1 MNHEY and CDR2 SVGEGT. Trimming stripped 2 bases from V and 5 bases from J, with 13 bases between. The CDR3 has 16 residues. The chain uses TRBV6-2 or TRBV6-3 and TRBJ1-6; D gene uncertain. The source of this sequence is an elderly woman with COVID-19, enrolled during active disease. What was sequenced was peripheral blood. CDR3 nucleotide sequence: TGTGCCAGCAGTTACGTCAGGCCTTTGGATAATTCACCCCTCCACTTT. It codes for CASSYVRPLDNSPLHF.